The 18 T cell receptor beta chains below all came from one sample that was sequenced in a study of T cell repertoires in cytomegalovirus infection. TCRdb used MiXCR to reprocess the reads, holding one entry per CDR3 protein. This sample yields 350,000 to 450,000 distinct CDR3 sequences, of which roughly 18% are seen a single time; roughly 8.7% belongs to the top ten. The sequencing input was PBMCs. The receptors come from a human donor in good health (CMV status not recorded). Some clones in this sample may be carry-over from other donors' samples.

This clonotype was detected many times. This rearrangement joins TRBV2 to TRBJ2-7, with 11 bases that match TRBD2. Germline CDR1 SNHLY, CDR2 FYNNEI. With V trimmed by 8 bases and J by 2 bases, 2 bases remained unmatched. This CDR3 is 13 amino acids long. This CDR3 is CASAGLAAYEQYF. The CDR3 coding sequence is TGTGCCAGCGCGGGACTAGCGGCCTACGAGCAGTACTTC.

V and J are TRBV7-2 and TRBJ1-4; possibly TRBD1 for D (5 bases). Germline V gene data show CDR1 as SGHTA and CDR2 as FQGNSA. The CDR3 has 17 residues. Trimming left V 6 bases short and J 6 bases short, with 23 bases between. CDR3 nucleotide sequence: TGTGCCAGCAGGGCGAGCTTAGGGGACGATCGAGATGAAAAACTGTTTTTT. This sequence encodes CASRASLGDDRDEKLFF.

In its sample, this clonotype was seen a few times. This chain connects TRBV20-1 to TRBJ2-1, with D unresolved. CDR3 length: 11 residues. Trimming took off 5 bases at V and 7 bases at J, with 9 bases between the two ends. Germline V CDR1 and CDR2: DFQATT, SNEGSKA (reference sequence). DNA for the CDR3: TGCAGTGCTCCCCTCCGGAATGAGCAGTTCTTC. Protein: CSAPLRNEQFF.

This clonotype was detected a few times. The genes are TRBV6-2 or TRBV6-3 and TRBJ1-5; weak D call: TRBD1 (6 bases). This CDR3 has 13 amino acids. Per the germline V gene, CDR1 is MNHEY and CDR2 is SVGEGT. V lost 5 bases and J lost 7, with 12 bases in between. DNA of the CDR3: TGTGCCAGCAGTCAACAGGGTTACCAGCCCCAGCATTTT. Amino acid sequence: CASSQQGYQPQHF.

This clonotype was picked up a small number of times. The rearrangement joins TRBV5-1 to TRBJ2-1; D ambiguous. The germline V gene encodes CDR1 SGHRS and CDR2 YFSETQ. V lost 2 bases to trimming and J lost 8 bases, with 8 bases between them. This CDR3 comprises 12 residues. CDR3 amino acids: CASSLQSDEQFF. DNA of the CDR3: TGCGCCAGCAGCTTACAATCGGATGAGCAGTTCTTC.

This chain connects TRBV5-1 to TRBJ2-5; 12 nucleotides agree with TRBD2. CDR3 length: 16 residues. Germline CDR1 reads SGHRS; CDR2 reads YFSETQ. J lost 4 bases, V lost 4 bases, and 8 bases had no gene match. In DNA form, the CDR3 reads TGCGCCAGCAGCACCCGGACTAGCGGGGAGGGAGAGACCCAGTACTTC. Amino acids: CASSTRTSGEGETQYF.

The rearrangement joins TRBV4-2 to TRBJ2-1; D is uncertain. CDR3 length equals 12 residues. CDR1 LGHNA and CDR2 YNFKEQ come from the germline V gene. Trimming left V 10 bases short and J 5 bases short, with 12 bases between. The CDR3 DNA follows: TGTGCCACCCAGGCCCCCGACAATGAGCAGTTCTTC. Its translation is CATQAPDNEQFF.

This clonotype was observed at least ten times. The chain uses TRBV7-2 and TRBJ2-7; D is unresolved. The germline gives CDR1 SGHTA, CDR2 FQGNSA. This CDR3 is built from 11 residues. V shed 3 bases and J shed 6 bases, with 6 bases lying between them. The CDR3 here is CASSFGAEQYF. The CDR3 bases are TGTGCCAGCAGCTTTGGCGCCGAGCAGTACTTC.

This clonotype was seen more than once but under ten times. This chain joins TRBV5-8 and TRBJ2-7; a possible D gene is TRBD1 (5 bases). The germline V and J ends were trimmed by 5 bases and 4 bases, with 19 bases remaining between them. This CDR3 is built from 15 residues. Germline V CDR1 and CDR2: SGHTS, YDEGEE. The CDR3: CASRPPQGTKYEQYF. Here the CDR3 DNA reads TGTGCCAGCAGGCCCCCTCAGGGCACGAAATACGAGCAGTACTTC.

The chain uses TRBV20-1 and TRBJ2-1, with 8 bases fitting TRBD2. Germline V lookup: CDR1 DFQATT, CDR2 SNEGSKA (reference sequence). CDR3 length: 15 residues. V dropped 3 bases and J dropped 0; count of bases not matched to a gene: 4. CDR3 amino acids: CSASGGVSSYNEQFF. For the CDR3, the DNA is TGCAGTGCTAGCGGGGGGGTTAGCTCCTACAATGAGCAGTTCTTC.

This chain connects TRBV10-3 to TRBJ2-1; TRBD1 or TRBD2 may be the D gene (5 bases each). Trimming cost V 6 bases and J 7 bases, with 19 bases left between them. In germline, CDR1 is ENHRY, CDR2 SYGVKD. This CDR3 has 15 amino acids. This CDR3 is CAIRSGTSRLNEQFF. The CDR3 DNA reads TGTGCCATCAGATCCGGGACCTCAAGACTTAATGAGCAGTTCTTC.

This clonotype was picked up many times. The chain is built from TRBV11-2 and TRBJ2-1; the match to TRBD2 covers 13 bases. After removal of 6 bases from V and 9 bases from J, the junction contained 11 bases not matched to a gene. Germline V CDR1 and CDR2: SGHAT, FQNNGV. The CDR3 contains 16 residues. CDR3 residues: CASSWTSGSIAGEQFF. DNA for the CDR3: TGTGCCAGCAGTTGGACTAGCGGGAGTATTGCGGGTGAGCAGTTCTTC.

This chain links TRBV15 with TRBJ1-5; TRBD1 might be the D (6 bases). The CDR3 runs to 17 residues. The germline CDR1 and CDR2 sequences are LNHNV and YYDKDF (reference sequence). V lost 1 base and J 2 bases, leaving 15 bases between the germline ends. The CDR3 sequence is CATSRGSGVFGNQPQHF. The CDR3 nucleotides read TGTGCCACCAGCAGAGGGTCAGGGGTATTTGGCAATCAGCCCCAGCATTTT.

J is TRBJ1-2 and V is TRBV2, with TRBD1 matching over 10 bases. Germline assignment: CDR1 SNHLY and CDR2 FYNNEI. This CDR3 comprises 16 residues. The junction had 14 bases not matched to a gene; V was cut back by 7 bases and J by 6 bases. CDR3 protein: CASIRDRGNGFDGYTF. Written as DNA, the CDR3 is TGTGCCAGCATTCGGGACAGGGGAAATGGATTTGATGGCTACACCTTC. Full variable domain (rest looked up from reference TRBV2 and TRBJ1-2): EPEVTQTPSHQVTQMGQEVILRCVPISNHLYFYWYRQILGQKVEFLVSFYNNEISEKSEIFDDQFSVERPDGSNFTLKIRSTKLEDSAMYFCASIRDRGNGFDGYTFGSGTRLTVV.

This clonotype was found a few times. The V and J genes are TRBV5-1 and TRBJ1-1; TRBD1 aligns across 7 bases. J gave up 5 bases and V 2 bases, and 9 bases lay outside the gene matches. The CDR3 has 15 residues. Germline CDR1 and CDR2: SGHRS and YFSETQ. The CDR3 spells CASSLQGRGNTEAFF. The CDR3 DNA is TGCGCCAGCAGCTTACAGGGCAGGGGGAATACTGAAGCTTTCTTT.

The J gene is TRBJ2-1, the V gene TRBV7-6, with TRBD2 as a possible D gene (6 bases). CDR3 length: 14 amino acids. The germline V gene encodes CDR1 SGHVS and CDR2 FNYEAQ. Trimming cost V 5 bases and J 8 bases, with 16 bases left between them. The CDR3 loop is CASSPLAPGDEQFF. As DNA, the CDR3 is TGTGCCAGCAGCCCCCTTGCTCCGGGGGATGAGCAGTTCTTC. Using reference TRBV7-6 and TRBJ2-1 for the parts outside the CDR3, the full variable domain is GAGVSQSPRYKVTKRGQDVALRCDPISGHVSLYWYRQALGQGPEFLTYFNYEAQQDKSGLPNDRFSAERPEGSISTLTIQRTEQRDSAMYRCASSPLAPGDEQFFGPGTRLTVL.

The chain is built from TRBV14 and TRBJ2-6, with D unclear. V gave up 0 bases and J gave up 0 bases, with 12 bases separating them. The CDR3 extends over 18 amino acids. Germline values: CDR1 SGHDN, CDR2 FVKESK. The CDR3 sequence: CASSQELGTPSGANVLTF. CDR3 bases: TGTGCCAGCAGCCAAGAATTGGGAACCCCCTCTGGGGCCAACGTCCTGACTTTC.

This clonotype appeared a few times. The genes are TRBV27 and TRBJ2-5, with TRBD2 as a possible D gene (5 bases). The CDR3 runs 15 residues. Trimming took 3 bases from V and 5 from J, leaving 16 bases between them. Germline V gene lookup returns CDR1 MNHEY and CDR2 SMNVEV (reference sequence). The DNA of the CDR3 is TGTGCCAGCAGTTTTTCTAGCCTCCTCGGTGAGACCCAGTACTTC. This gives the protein CASSFSSLLGETQYF.